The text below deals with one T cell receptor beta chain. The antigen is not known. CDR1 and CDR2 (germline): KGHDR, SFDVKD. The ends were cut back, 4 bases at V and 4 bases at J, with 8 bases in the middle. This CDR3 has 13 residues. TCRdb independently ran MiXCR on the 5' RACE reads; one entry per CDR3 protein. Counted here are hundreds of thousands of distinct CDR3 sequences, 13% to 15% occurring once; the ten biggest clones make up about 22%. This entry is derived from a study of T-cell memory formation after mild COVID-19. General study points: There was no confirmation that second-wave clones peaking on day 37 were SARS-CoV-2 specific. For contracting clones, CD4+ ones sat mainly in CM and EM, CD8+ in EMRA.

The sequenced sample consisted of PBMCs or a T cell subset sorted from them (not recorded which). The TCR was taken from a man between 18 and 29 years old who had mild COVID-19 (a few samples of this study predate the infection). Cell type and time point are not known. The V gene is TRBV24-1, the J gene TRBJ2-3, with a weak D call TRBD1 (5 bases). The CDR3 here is CATSEQVPDTQYF. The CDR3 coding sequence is TGTGCCACCAGTGAACAGGTTCCAGATACGCAGTATTTT.